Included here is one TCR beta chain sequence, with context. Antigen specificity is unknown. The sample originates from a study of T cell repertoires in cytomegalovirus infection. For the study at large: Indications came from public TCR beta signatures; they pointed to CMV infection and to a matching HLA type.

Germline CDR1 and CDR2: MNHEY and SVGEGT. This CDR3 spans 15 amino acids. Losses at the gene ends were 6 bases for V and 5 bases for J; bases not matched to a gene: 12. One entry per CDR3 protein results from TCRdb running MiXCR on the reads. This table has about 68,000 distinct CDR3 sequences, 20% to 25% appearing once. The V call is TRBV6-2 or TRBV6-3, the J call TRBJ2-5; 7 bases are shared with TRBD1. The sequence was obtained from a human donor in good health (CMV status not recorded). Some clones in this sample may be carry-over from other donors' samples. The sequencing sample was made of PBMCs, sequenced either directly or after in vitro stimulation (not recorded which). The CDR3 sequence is CASSDWKTGLETQYF. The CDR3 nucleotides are TGTGCCAGCAGCGATTGGAAGACAGGGCTGGAGACCCAGTACTTC.